This record covers a single T cell receptor (beta chain). Its antigen is undetermined. The CDR3 is 13 residues long. Deletions cut 2 bases from V and 5 bases from J, with 9 bases between. Germline lookup yields CDR1 MNHNS and CDR2 SASEGT. This record belongs to a study of Ad26.COV2.S vaccination and SARS-CoV-2 variants. Study-level background: Within the COV1001 Ad26.COV2.S trial arm, the donor was enrolled. Once, or twice with 56 days between doses, Ad26.COV2.S was given intramuscularly. Whole-study findings and limits: Substantial post-vaccination breadth of spike-specific CD8+ and CD4+ T cell responses was reported. Using TCR breadth and depth analyses may have led to underestimated total T cell responses.

Clones were sequenced by immunoSEQ multiplex PCR, and TCRdb holds only the in-frame ones, with some missing. The sample records fewer than 400,000 clones, 75% to 90% being singletons. As for treatment: roughly 18 received Ad26.COV2.S at low or high dose, single or two shots; about 5 received placebo; per-sample allocation not given. Samples came from day 63 after the first vaccine or placebo injection. Sequenced here: peripheral blood, sampled in a trial of Ad26.COV2.S vaccine versus placebo. The chain is built from TRBV6-1 and TRBJ1-2; D is undetermined. This receptor was obtained from a person between 18 and 65 years old who received the Ad26.COV2.S COVID-19 vaccine or a placebo. CDR3 sequence reads: CASSERYGYGYTF. The DNA for the CDR3 is TGTGCCAGCAGTGAAAGATACGGATATGGCTACACCTTC.